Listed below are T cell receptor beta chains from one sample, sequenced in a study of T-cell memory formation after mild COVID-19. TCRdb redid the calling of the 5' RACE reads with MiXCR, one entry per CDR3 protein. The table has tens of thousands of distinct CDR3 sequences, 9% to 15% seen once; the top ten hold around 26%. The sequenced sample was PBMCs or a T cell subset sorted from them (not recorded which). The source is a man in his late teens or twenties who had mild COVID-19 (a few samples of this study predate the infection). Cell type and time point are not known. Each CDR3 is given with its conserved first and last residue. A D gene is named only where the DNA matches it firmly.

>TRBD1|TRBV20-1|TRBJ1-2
CSAFLLRDRGWGGYTF
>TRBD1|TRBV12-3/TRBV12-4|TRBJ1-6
CASTPGGESPLHF
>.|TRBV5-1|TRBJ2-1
CASSFMTSYNEQFF
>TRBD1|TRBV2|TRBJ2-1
CACRDRGYNEQFF
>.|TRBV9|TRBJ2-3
CASSVGGDTQYF
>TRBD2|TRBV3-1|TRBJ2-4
CASSLRGGNIQYF
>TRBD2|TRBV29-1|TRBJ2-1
CSGGTSGYNEQFF
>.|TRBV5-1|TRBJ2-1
CASSLGPGGNNEQFF
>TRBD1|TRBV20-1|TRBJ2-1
CSATGQGVWRQFF
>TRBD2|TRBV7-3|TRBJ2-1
CASSPPGSGRANEQFF
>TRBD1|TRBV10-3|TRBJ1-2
CAISESGQELGYTF
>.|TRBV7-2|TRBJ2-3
CASSLYLDTQYF
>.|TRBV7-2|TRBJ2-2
CASSPEGFTGELFF
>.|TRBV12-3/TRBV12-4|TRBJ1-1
CASRGMNTEAFF
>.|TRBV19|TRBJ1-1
CASMAGKPNTEAFF
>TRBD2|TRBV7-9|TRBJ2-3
CASSLEERGGQYF
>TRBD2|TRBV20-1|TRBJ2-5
CSAGPGGHRETQYF
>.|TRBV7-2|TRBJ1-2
CASSSSRGGVLGYTF
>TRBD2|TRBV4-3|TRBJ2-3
CASSQESGLAATDTQYF
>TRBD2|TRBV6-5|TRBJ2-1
CASRGLAGGYNEQFF
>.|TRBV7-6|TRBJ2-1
CASSAGTQNEQFF
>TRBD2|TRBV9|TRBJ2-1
CASSGTSGGWNEQFF
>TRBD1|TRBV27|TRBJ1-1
CASRGTGKTEAFF
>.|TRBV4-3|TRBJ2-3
CASSRLLTDTQYF
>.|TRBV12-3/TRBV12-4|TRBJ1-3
CASSLGRNTIYF
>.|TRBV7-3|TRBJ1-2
CASSQRDTARDYTF
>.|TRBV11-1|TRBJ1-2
CASSLGLGADGYTF
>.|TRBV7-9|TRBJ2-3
CASTPGAWTDTQYF